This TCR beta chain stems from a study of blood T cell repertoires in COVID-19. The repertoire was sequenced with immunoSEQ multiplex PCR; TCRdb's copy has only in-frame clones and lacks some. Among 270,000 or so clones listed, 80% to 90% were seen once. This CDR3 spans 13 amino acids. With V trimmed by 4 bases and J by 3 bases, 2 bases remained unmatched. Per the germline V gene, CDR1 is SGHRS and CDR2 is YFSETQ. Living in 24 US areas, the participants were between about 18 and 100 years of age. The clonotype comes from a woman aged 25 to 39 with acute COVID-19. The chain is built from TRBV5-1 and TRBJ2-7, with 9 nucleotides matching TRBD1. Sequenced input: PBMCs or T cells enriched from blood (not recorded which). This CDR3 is CASSTGQGYEQYF. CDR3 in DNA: TGCGCCAGCAGCACGGGACAGGGCTACGAGCAGTACTTC.